This T cell receptor beta chain was recorded in a study of shared clonotypes between healthy human individuals. With regard to this clone: Its antigen is not known.

Every one of the donors was a Caucasian adult that lived in Nashville, Tennessee. This CDR3 region has 14 residues. The germline V gene has CDR1 MNHNY and CDR2 SVGAGI (reference sequence). V lost 0 bases and J lost 2, with 8 bases in between. General study findings and limits: A generally larger estimated richness was seen in naive subsets than in memory subsets.

The sorted-subset replicate PCRs were given 200 ng DNA, which is 27,000 or so T cell genomes. The data were produced by immunoSEQ multiplex PCR, yet TCRdb's version contains in-frame clones alone and is incomplete. The table has approximately 2,000,000 clones, 85% to 95% seen once. Sequenced material: naive CD4+ T cells from PBMCs. Specified subset: CD45RA+ positively selected. The receptor comes from a man in his late teens or twenties in good health. Some clones in this sample may be carry-over from other donors' samples. The V and J genes are TRBV6-6 and TRBJ2-7; D remains unclear. The chain's CDR3 is CASSYSMATYEQYF. CDR3 DNA: TGTGCCAGCAGTTACTCGATGGCCACCTACGAGCAGTACTTC.